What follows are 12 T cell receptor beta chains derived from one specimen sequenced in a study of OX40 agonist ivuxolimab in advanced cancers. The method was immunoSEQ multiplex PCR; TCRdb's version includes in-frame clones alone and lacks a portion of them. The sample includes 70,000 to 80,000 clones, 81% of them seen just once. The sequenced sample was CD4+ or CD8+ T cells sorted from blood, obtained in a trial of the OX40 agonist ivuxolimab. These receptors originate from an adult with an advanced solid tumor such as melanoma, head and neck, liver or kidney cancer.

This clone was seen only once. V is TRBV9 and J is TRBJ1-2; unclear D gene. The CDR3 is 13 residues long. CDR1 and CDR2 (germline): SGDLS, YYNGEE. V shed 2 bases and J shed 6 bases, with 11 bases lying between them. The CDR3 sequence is CASSVGPDDGYTF. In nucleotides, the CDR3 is TGTGCCAGCAGCGTCGGGCCAGACGATGGCTACACCTTC.

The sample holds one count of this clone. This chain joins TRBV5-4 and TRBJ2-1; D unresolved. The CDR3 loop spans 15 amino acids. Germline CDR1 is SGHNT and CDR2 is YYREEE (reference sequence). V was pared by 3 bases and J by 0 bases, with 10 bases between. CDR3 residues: CASSWDFSSYNEQFF. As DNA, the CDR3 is TGTGCCAGCAGCTGGGATTTCAGCTCCTACAATGAGCAGTTCTTC.

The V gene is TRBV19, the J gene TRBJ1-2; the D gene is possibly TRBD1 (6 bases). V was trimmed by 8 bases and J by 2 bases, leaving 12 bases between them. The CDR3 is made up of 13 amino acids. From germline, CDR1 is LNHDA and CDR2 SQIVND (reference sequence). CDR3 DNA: TGTGCCAGTCTTCGGGGGCTCAACTATGGCTACACCTTC. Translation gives CASLRGLNYGYTF.

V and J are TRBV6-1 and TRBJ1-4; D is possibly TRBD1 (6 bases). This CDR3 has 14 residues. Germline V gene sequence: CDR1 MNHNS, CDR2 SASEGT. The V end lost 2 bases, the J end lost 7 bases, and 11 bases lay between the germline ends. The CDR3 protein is CASSELRGSEKLFF. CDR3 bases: TGTGCCAGCAGTGAACTTAGGGGGAGTGAAAAACTGTTTTTT.

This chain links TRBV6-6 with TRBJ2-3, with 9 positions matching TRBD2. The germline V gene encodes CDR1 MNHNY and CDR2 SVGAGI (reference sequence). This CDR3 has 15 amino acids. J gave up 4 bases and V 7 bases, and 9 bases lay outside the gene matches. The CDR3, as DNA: TGTGCCAGCAACTCGGCGGGGGGGCCGCCAGATACGCAGTATTTT. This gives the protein CASNSAGGPPDTQYF.

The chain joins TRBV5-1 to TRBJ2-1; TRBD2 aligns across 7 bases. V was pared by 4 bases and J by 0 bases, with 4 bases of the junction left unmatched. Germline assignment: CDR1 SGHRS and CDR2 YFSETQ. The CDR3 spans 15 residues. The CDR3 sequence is CASSTGGTSYNEQFF. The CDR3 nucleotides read TGCGCCAGCAGCACCGGGGGGACCTCCTACAATGAGCAGTTCTTC.

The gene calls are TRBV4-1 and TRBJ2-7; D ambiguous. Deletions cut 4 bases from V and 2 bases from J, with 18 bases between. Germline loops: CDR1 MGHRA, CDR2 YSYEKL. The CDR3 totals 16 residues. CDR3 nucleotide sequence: TGCGCCAGCAGCCGGGATACCGCCGGTGCCGCCTACGAGCAGTACTTC. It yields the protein CASSRDTAGAAYEQYF.

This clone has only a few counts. CDR3 in DNA: TGTGCCAGCAGCATCGGTAATGAAAAACTGTTTTTT. Translating it yields CASSIGNEKLFF. The V gene is TRBV7-9, the J gene TRBJ1-4; D ambiguous. This CDR3 spans 12 amino acids. Trimming removed 5 bases at V and 4 bases at J, with 5 bases between. Germline CDR1 is SEHNR and CDR2 is FQNEAQ (reference sequence).

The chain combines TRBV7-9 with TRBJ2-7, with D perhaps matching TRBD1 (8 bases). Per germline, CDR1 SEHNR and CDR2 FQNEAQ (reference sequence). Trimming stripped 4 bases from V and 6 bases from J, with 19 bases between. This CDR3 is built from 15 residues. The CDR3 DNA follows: TGTGCCAGCAGCTGGAGCACAGGGGGGGGAGGCGAGCAGTACTTC. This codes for CASSWSTGGGGEQYF.

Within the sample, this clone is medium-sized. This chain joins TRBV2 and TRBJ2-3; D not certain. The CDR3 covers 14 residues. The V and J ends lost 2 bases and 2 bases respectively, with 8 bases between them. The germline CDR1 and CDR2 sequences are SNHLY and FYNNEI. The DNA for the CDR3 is TGTGCCAGCAGTGAACAGTTAGACACAGATACGCAGTATTTT. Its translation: CASSEQLDTDTQYF.

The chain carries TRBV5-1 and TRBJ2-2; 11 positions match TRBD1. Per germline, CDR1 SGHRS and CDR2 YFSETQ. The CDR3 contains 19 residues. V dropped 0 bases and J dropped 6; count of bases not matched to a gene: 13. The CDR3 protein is CASSLAAPTGTGGAGELFF. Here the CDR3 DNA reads TGCGCCAGCAGCTTGGCTGCCCCTACCGGGACAGGGGGGGCCGGGGAGCTGTTTTTT.

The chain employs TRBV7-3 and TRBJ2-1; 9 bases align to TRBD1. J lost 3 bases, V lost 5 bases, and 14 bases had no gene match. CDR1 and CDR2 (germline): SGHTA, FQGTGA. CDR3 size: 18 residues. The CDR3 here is CASSPMRPGQGDYNEQFF. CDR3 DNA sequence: TGTGCCAGCAGCCCCATGCGGCCGGGACAGGGTGACTACAATGAGCAGTTCTTC.